The 8 T cell receptor beta chains listed next were all sequenced from one sample in a study of T cell responses to AZD1222 COVID-19 vaccine. Measured with immunoSEQ multiplex PCR; TCRdb has only the in-frame clones, and not every one. Counted here are 150,000 or so clones, roughly 94% occurring once; the ten biggest clones make up 1.5% to 2%. The starting material was peripheral blood, obtained on day 0 of AZD1222 vaccination. These TCRs come from an adult in good health.

The chain combines TRBV7-9 with TRBJ1-1; D is undetermined. Trimming cost V 3 bases and J 4 bases, with 6 bases left between them. This CDR3 is 12 amino acids long. Germline loops: CDR1 SEHNR, CDR2 FQNEAQ (reference sequence). This chain's CDR3 is CASSLISTEAFF. The CDR3 DNA reads TGTGCCAGCAGCTTGATCTCCACTGAAGCTTTCTTT.

This chain links TRBV18 with TRBJ2-2; D is unresolved. V was trimmed by 2 bases and J by 0 bases, leaving 7 bases between them. CDR1 and CDR2 (germline): KGHSH, LQKENI. This CDR3 region has 15 residues. The DNA for the CDR3 is TGTGCCAGCTCACCATCCTCGACGAACACCGGGGAGCTGTTTTTT. Its protein is CASSPSSTNTGELFF.

V gene TRBV11-2 combines with J gene TRBJ1-2; TRBD1 is a possible D gene (6 bases). Germline CDR1 and CDR2: SGHAT and FQNNGV. V lost 5 bases and J lost 4, with 17 bases in between. This CDR3 spans 15 amino acids. As DNA, the CDR3 is TGTGCCAGCAGCACCTCGACAGGAGGCCTCTATGGCTACACCTTC. Its translation is CASSTSTGGLYGYTF.

The rearrangement uses TRBV30 and TRBJ1-2; D ambiguous. This CDR3 region has 14 residues. Germline CDR1 GTSNPN, CDR2 SVGIG (reference sequence). Trimming took off 3 bases at V and 4 bases at J, with 15 bases between the two ends. The CDR3 nucleotides are TGTGCCTGGAGAGGCTCCGCCAGAAGCTATGGCTACACCTTC. This codes for CAWRGSARSYGYTF.

The chain couples TRBV4-3 to TRBJ2-3; TRBD2 aligns across 8 bases. V shed 4 bases, J shed 5 bases, and the junction held 5 bases outside the gene matches. Germline V lookup: CDR1 LGHNA, CDR2 YSLEER. The CDR3 consists of 14 residues. In nucleotides, the CDR3 is TGCGCCAGCAGCCGAGGGACTAGAGAAGATACGCAGTATTTT. It yields the protein CASSRGTREDTQYF.

This clone was recorded only once. The rearrangement links TRBV28 to TRBJ1-5, with unresolved D. Germline lookup yields CDR1 MDHEN and CDR2 SYDVKM. The CDR3 runs to 16 residues. The ends were cut back, 3 bases at V and 0 bases at J, with 12 bases in the middle. The CDR3 loop reads CASSFSGEGSNQPQHF. The CDR3 DNA reads as TGTGCCAGCAGTTTTTCTGGAGAGGGTAGCAATCAGCCCCAGCATTTT.

The rearrangement joins TRBV5-1 to TRBJ2-2, with TRBD1 identical over 7 bases. V dropped 0 bases and J dropped 0; count of bases not matched to a gene: 8. Germline V lookup: CDR1 SGHRS, CDR2 YFSETQ. There are 18 residues in the CDR3. CDR3 nucleotide sequence: TGCGCCAGCAGCTTGGCCCTTACTGGACAGGCGAACACCGGGGAGCTGTTTTTT. It codes for CASSLALTGQANTGELFF.

This chain links TRBV7-3 with TRBJ1-3, with D perhaps matching TRBD1 (6 bases). The length of the CDR3 is 15 residues. Germline CDR1 SGHTA, CDR2 FQGTGA. The V gene lost 4 bases and the J gene lost 2 bases, with 12 bases spanning the gap. The CDR3 spells CASSSTGATGNTIYF. For the CDR3, the DNA is TGTGCCAGCAGCTCCACGGGGGCAACTGGAAACACCATATATTTT.